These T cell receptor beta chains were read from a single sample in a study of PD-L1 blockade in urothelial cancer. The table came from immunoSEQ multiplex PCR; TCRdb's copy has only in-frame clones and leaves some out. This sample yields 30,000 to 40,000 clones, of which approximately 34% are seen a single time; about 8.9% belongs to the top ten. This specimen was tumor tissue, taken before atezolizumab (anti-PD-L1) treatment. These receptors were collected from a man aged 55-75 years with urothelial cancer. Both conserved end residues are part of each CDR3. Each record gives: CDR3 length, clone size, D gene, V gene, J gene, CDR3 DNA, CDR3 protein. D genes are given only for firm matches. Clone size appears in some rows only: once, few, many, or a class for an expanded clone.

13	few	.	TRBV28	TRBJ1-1	TGTGCCAGCAGTCGTCAGAGGGGCACTGAAGCTTTCTTT	CASSRQRGTEAFF
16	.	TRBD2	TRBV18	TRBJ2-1	TGTGCCAGCTCACTCCAGCCGGGGGGAGGGTACAATGAGCAGTTCTTC	CASSLQPGGGYNEQFF
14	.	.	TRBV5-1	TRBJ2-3	TGCGCCAGCAGCTTGGGGACTTACACAGATACGCAGTATTTT	CASSLGTYTDTQYF
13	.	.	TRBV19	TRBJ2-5	TGTGCCAGTGCCAACACTCTAGTGGAGACCCAGTACTTC	CASANTLVETQYF
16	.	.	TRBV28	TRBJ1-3	TGTGCCAGCAGTTTCGGGGGCTGGAGGTCTGGAAACACCATATATTTT	CASSFGGWRSGNTIYF
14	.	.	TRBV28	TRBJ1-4	TGTGCCAGCAGTCAGGGAGGGGCTAATGAAAAACTGTTTTTT	CASSQGGANEKLFF
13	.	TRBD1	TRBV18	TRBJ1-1	TGTGCCAGCTCAGCGACAGGGGACACTGAAGCTTTCTTT	CASSATGDTEAFF
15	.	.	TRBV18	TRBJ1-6	TGTGCCAGCTCACCAGATATTGGTAATAATTCACCCCTCCACTTT	CASSPDIGNNSPLHF
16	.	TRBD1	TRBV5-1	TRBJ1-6	TGCGCCAGCAGCTTGCGCCCAGCGCAGGGGGATTCACCCCTCCACTTT	CASSLRPAQGDSPLHF
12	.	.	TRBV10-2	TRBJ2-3	TGCGCCAGCAGTAAGGGGACAGATACGCAGTATTTT	CASSKGTDTQYF
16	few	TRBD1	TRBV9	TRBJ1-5	TGTGCCAGCAGTGCCCCAGGACAGGGTGCCAATCAGCCCCAGCATTTT	CASSAPGQGANQPQHF
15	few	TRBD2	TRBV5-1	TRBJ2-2	TGCGCCAGCAGCTTGGTCGCAGGGAGGGAGGCAGAGCTGTTTTTT	CASSLVAGREAELFF
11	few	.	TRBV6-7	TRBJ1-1	TGTGCCAGCCTGGGGGACACTGAAGCTTTCTTT	CASLGDTEAFF
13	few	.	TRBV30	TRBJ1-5	TGTGCCTGGGGGGCCTCCAACAACAATCCCCAGCATTTT	CAWGASNNNPQHF
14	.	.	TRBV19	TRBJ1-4	TGTGCCAGTAGTAATCAGAGGGGAAATGAAAAACTGTTTTTT	CASSNQRGNEKLFF
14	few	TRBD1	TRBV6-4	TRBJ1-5	TGTGCCAGTGGGAGAGGACAGGGTAATCAGCCCCAGCATTTT	CASGRGQGNQPQHF